What follows are 6 T cell receptor beta chains derived from one specimen sequenced in a study of shared T cell receptors in the human thymus. Measured with immunoSEQ multiplex PCR; TCRdb has only the in-frame clones, and not every one. Here the sample spans hundreds of thousands of clones, 80% to 90% being singletons. The data also belong to a second study, concerning human thymus T cells.

The sequencing sample was made of thymocytes. The receptors derive from a boy under two years old with a congenital heart defect.

The chain combines TRBV20-1 with TRBJ2-5; D gene unclear. The J call may be wrong; the DNA end is better matched by TRBJ2-7. The CDR3 totals 11 residues. The V gene's germline CDR1 is DFQATT and CDR2 SNEGSKA (reference sequence). The CDR3 loop is CSASPSYEQYF. The CDR3 DNA is TGCAGTGCTAGTCCTAGTTACGAGCAGTACTTC.

V and J are TRBV20-1 and TRBJ2-1; D not certain. V was cut by 1 base and J by 6 bases, with 4 bases left in between. Germline V gene sequence: CDR1 DFQATT, CDR2 SNEGSKA (reference sequence). The CDR3 is made up of 11 amino acids. The CDR3 sequence: CSARGGNEQFF. CDR3 bases: TGCAGTGCTAGAGGCGGCAATGAGCAGTTCTTC.

The chain uses TRBV11-2 and TRBJ1-1, with D possibly matching TRBD1 (6 bases). The germline V gene encodes CDR1 SGHAT and CDR2 FQNNGV. V was trimmed by 1 base and J by 7 bases, leaving 13 bases between them. The CDR3 covers 14 residues. As DNA, the CDR3 is TGTGCCAGCAGCTTAGTAGGGGGGGCGCGTGAAGCTTTCTTT. Translation gives CASSLVGGAREAFF.

V gene TRBV2 combines with J gene TRBJ2-2; 9 positions agree with TRBD2. The CDR3 is made up of 17 amino acids. Looked up from germline, CDR1 is SNHLY and CDR2 is FYNNEI. V trimming: 0 bases; J trimming: 6 bases; junction bases outside the gene matches: 8. The CDR3 sequence: CASSEAVAGGPPGELFF. Written as DNA, the CDR3 is TGTGCCAGCAGTGAAGCTGTGGCGGGGGGGCCCCCCGGGGAGCTGTTTTTT. Using reference TRBV2 and TRBJ2-2 for the parts outside the CDR3, the full variable domain is EPEVTQTPSHQVTQMGQEVILRCVPISNHLYFYWYRQILGQKVEFLVSFYNNEISEKSEIFDDQFSVERPDGSNFTLKIRSTKLEDSAMYFCASSEAVAGGPPGELFFGEGSRLTVL.

The chain recombines TRBV25-1 with TRBJ2-5, with D tentatively TRBD2 (6 bases). Trimming pared 5 bases from V and 2 bases from J, leaving 18 bases between. CDR1 MGHDK and CDR2 SYGVNS come from the germline V gene. The CDR3 runs to 16 residues. CDR3: CASSPEAEGQQETQYF. The CDR3 nucleotides are TGTGCCAGCAGTCCCGAAGCGGAGGGGCAACAAGAGACCCAGTACTTC.

The chain is built from TRBV10-3 and TRBJ2-7; TRBD2 matches 10 bases. With 1 base clipped from V and 5 bases from J, the junction kept 14 bases outside the gene matches. Germline CDR1 and CDR2: ENHRY and SYGVKD. The CDR3 sequence is 18 residues long. The CDR3 sequence: CAISEFKREGRSSNEQYF. The CDR3 nucleotides read TGTGCCATCAGTGAGTTCAAGCGGGAGGGCCGTAGTAGCAACGAGCAGTACTTC.